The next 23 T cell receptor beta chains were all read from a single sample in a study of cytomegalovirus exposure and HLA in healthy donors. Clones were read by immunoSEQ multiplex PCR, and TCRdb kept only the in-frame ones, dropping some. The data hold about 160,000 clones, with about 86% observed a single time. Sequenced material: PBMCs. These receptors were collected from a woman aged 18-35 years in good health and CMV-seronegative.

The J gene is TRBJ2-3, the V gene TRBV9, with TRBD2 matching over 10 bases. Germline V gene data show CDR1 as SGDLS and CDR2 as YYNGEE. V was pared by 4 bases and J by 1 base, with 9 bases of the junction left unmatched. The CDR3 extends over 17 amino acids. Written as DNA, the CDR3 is TGTGCCAGCAGCTCGTTGGGGACTAGCGCTGGCACAGATACGCAGTATTTT. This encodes CASSSLGTSAGTDTQYF. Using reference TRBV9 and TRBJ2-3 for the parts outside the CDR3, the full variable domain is DSGVTQTPKHLITATGQRVTLRCSPRSGDLSVYWYQQSLDQGLQFLIQYYNGEERAKGNILERFSAQQFPDLHSELNLSSLELGDSALYFCASSSLGTSAGTDTQYFGPGTRLTVL.

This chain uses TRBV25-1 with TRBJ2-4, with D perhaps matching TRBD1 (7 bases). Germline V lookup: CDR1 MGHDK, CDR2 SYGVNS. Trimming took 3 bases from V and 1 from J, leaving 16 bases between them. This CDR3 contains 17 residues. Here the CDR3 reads CASSEAGGHWAKNIQYF. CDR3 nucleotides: TGTGCCAGCAGTGAGGCAGGGGGGCATTGGGCCAAAAACATTCAGTACTTC. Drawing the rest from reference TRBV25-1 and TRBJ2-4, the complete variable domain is EADIYQTPRYLVIGTGKKITLECSQTMGHDKMYWYQQDPGMELHLIHYSYGVNSTEKGDLSSESTVSRIRTEHFPLTLESARPSHTSQYLCASSEAGGHWAKNIQYFGAGTRLSVL.

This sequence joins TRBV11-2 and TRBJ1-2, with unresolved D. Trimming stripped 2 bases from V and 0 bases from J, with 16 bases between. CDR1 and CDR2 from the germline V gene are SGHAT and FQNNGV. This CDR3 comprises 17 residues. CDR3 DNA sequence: TGTGCCAGCAGCTTATCCACAGATATTTCAGCTAACTATGGCTACACCTTC. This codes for CASSLSTDISANYGYTF. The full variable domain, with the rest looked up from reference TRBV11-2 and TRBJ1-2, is EAGVAQSPRYKIIEKRQSVAFWCNPISGHATLYWYQQILGQGPKLLIQFQNNGVVDDSQLPKDRFSAERLKGVDSTLKIQPAKLEDSAVYLCASSLSTDISANYGYTFGSGTRLTVV.

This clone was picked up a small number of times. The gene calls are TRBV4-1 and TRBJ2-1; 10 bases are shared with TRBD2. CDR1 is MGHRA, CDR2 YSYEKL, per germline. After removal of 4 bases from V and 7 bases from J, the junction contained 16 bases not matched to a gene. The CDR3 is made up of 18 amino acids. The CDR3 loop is CASSPSYLSGRARNEQFF. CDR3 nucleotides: TGCGCCAGCAGCCCTTCTTATTTAAGCGGGAGGGCACGTAATGAGCAGTTCTTC.

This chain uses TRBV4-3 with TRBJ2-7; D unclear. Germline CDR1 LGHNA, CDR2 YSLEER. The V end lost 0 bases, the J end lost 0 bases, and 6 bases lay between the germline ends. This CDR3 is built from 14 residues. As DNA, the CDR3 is TGCGCCAGCAGCCAAGATCCCTCCTCCTACGAGCAGTACTTC. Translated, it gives CASSQDPSSYEQYF.

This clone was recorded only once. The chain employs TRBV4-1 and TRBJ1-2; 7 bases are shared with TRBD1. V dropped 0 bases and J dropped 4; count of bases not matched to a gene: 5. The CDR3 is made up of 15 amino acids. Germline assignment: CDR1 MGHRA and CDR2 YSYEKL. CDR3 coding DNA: TGCGCCAGCAGCCAAGAACAGGGGTATGGCTATGGCTACACCTTC. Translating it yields CASSQEQGYGYGYTF.

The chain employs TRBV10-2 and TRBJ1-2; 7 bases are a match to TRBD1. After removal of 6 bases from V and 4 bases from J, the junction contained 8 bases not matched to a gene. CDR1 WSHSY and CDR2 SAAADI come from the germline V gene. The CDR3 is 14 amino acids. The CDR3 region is CASSGFDRVYGYTF. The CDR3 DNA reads TGCGCCAGCAGCGGATTTGACAGGGTCTATGGCTACACCTTC.

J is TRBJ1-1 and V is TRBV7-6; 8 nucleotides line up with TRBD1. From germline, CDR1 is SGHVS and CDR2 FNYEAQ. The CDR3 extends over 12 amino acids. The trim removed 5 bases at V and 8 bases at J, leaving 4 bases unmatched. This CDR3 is CASSLRTGEAFF. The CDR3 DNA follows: TGTGCCAGCAGCCTCCGGACAGGGGAAGCTTTCTTT.

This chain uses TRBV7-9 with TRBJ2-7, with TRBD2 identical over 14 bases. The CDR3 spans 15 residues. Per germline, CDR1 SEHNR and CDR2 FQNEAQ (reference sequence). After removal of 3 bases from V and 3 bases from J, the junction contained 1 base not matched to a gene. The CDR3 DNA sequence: TGTGCCAGCAGCTTCGGGACTAGCGGGGGCTACGAGCAGTACTTC. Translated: CASSFGTSGGYEQYF.

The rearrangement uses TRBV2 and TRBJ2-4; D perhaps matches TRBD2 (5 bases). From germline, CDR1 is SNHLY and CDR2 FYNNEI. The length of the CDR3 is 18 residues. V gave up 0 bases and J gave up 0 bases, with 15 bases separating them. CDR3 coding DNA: TGTGCCAGCAGTGAAGCGCTCCGTCAGCGGATAGCCAAAAACATTCAGTACTTC. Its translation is CASSEALRQRIAKNIQYF.

In nucleotides, the CDR3 is TGCGCCAGCAGCCAAGCTAGCGGGAGAGGGGGTAGAGGGTACGAGCAGTACTTC. Its translation is CASSQASGRGGRGYEQYF. This chain links TRBV4-1 with TRBJ2-7; 10 bases map to TRBD2. Germline CDR1 reads MGHRA; CDR2 reads YSYEKL. Losses at the gene ends were 1 base for V and 4 bases for J; bases not matched to a gene: 13. The CDR3 has 18 amino acids.

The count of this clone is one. The CDR3 DNA is TGCGCCAGCAGCTTGGGTTTGGGGGCGAACACTGAAGCTTTCTTT. It translates to CASSLGLGANTEAFF. The genes are TRBV5-1 and TRBJ1-1, with D perhaps TRBD1 (6 bases). Germline V lookup: CDR1 SGHRS, CDR2 YFSETQ. Trimming took off 0 bases at V and 1 base at J, with 10 bases between the two ends. The CDR3 has 15 residues.

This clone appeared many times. CDR3 bases: TGTGCCAGGTCACCACTGGCGGGAGGGGGGGAGACCCAGTACTTC. It specifies CARSPLAGGGETQYF. The V gene is TRBV2, the J gene TRBJ2-5; 9 bases match TRBD2. The CDR3 contains 15 residues. V trimming: 9 bases; J trimming: 5 bases; junction bases outside the gene matches: 13. The germline V gene has CDR1 SNHLY and CDR2 FYNNEI.

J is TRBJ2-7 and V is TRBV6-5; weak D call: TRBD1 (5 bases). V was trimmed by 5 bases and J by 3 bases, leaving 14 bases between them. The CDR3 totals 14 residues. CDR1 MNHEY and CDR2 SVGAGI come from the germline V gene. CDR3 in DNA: TGTGCCAGCAGTCCTTCCCGGCAGGGCTACGAGCAGTACTTC. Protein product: CASSPSRQGYEQYF.

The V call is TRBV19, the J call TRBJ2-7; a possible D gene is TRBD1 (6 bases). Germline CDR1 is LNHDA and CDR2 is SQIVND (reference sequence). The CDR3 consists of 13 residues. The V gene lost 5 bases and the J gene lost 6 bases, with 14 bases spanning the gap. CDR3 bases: TGTGCCAGTAGTGCACAGGGAGTCGGCGAGCAGTACTTC. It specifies CASSAQGVGEQYF.

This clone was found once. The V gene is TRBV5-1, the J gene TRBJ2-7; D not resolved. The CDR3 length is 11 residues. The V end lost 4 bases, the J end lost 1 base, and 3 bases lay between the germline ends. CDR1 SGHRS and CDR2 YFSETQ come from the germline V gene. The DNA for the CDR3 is TGCGCCAGCAGCACTTCCTACGAGCAGTACTTC. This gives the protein CASSTSYEQYF.

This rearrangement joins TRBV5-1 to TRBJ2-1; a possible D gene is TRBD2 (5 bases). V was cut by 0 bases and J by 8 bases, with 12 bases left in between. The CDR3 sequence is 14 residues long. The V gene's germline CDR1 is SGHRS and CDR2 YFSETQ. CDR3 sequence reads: CASSLGSSRYEQFF. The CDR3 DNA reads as TGCGCCAGCAGCTTGGGGTCTAGCAGGTATGAGCAGTTCTTC.

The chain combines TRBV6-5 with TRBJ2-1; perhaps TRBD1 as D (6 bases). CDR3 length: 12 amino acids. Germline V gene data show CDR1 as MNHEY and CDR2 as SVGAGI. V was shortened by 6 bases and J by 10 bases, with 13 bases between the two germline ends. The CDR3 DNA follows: TGTGCCAGCAGATCTCCGGGGACAGAGCAGTTCTTC. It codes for CASRSPGTEQFF.

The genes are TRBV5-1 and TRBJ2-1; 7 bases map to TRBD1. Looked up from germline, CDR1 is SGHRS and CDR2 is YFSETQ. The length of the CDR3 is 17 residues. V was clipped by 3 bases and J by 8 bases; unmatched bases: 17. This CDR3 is CASSSVDRVKNTDEQFF. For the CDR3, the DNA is TGCGCCAGCAGCTCCGTTGACAGGGTAAAAAACACTGATGAGCAGTTCTTC.

CDR3 protein: CASSYGGALSYEQYF. As DNA, the CDR3 is TGTGCCAGCAGTTACGGAGGGGCTCTTTCCTACGAGCAGTACTTC. The rearrangement links TRBV6-5 to TRBJ2-7, with D possibly TRBD2 on 6 matching bases. Germline CDR1 and CDR2: MNHEY and SVGAGI. Trimming removed 2 bases from V and 1 base from J, with 12 bases in between. This CDR3 is 15 amino acids long.

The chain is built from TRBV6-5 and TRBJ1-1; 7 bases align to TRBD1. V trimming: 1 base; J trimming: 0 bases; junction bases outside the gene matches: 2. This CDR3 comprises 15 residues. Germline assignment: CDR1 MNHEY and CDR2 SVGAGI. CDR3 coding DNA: TGTGCCAGCAGTTACTACAGGGGAATGAACACTGAAGCTTTCTTT. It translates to CASSYYRGMNTEAFF.

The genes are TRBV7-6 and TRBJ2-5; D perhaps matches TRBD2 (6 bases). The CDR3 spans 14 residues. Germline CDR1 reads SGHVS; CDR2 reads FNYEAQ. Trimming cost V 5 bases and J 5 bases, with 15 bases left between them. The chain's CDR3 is CASSESGAGETQYF. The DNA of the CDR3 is TGTGCCAGCAGCGAAAGTGGCGCGGGGGAGACCCAGTACTTC.

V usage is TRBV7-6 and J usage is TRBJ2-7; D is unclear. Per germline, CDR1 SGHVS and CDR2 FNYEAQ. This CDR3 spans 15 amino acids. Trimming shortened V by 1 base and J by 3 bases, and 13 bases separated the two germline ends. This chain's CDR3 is CASSLVGSPIYEQYF. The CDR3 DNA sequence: TGTGCCAGCAGCTTAGTTGGCTCTCCGATCTACGAGCAGTACTTC.